Below are 22 T cell receptor beta chains sequenced from a single sample in a study of T-cell reconstitution after alpha-beta-depleted transplantation in children. A TCRbeta library incorporating unique molecular identifiers was prepared. Using its own MiXCR run on the PCR reads, TCRdb lists one record per CDR3 protein. The data show roughly 20,000 distinct CDR3 sequences, with over 10% seen just once and approximately 35% held by the top ten. This specimen consisted of PBMCs, mostly from graft donor cells, obtained 60 days after TCRalphabeta/CD19-depleted stem cell transplant. Receptors originate from a female patient between 2 and 15 years old who had a stem cell transplant for congenital amegakaryocytic thrombocytopenia, so the T cells may come from the graft donor.

V gene TRBV7-3 combines with J gene TRBJ2-7; 7 bases match TRBD2. In germline, CDR1 is SGHTA, CDR2 FQGTGA. This CDR3 has 13 amino acids. J was trimmed by 6 bases and V by 2 bases; bases with no gene match: 4. The CDR3 protein is CASSLLAEGEQYF. The CDR3 DNA follows: TGTGCCAGCAGCTTACTAGCGGAGGGCGAGCAGTACTTC.

This clonotype has ten or more counts. The V call is TRBV7-9, the J call TRBJ1-3; no firm D call. Trimming left V 4 bases short and J 8 bases short, with 6 bases between. The CDR3 consists of 11 residues. CDR1 is SEHNR and CDR2 is FQNEAQ in the germline V gene (reference sequence). The CDR3 DNA reads TGTGCCAGCAGCTATGTGGACACCATATATTTT. Translation: CASSYVDTIYF.

This clonotype was recorded many times. This chain uses TRBV5-5 with TRBJ1-3; the D is unclear. The CDR3 totals 14 residues. The V end lost 2 bases, the J end lost 1 base, and 7 bases lay between the germline ends. Germline lookup yields CDR1 SGHKS and CDR2 YYEKEE (reference sequence). This CDR3 is CASSFQWSGNTIYF. The CDR3 coding sequence is TGTGCCAGCAGCTTTCAGTGGTCTGGAAACACCATATATTTT.

This clonotype was recorded at least ten times. This chain uses TRBV11-2 with TRBJ2-3; 8 nucleotides agree with TRBD2. This CDR3 comprises 19 residues. CDR1 and CDR2 (germline): SGHAT, FQNNGV. J gave up 2 bases and V 1 base, and 14 bases lay outside the gene matches. As DNA, the CDR3 is TGTGCCAGCAGCTTAGGATATTACGGAGCGGGAGACCTCACAGATACGCAGTATTTT. It is translated as CASSLGYYGAGDLTDTQYF.

This clonotype showed up many times. CDR3 DNA sequence: TGCAGTGCTAGGTCAGCGGGAGGGCCTAGGGAGACCCAGTACTTC. Amino acids: CSARSAGGPRETQYF. This chain joins TRBV20-1 and TRBJ2-5; 10 bases are shared with TRBD2. The ends lost 3 bases at V and 5 bases at J; junction bases unmatched: 9. The CDR3 spans 15 residues. CDR1 is DFQATT and CDR2 is SNEGSKA in the germline V gene (reference sequence).

This clonotype was counted at least ten times. J is TRBJ2-1 and V is TRBV4-1; D might be TRBD1 or TRBD2, each matching 5 bases. Deletions cut 4 bases from V and 10 bases from J, with 17 bases between. This CDR3 spans 14 amino acids. The V gene's germline CDR1 is MGHRA and CDR2 YSYEKL. CDR3 sequence reads: CASSPGRLKAEQFF. CDR3 nucleotides: TGCGCCAGCAGCCCGGGACGCCTCAAGGCCGAGCAGTTCTTC.

This clonotype was detected ten times or more. This sequence joins TRBV20-1 and TRBJ1-6; D ambiguous. Germline lookup yields CDR1 DFQATT and CDR2 SNEGSKA (reference sequence). The V end was cut by 5 bases, the J end by 6 bases, with 14 bases between. There are 14 residues in the CDR3. CDR3 sequence (DNA): TGCAGTGCTCTCTCCTTACACAGTAATTCACCCCTCCACTTT. It is translated as CSALSLHSNSPLHF.

This clonotype occurred many times. This chain links TRBV2 with TRBJ2-7; TRBD1 aligns across 8 bases. CDR1 SNHLY and CDR2 FYNNEI come from the germline V gene. V shed 3 bases, J shed 5 bases, and the junction held 9 bases outside the gene matches. This CDR3 has 15 amino acids. CDR3 in DNA: TGTGCCAGCAGTGATGACAGGGGAGCTAACCACGAGCAGTACTTC. Protein product: CASSDDRGANHEQYF.

This clonotype has only a few counts. The J gene is TRBJ2-3, the V gene TRBV4-2, with D unclear. Trimming pared 4 bases from V and 1 base from J, leaving 9 bases between. CDR3 length equals 14 residues. Germline V gene lookup returns CDR1 LGHNA and CDR2 YNFKEQ. The CDR3 region is CASSPNRGTDTQYF. CDR3 sequence (DNA): TGTGCCAGCAGCCCCAACCGGGGCACAGATACGCAGTATTTT.

This clonotype appeared many times. The chain carries TRBV29-1 and TRBJ1-2; the D gene is possibly TRBD1 (5 bases). The V end lost 3 bases, the J end lost 5 bases, and 10 bases lay between the germline ends. There are 12 residues in the CDR3. From germline, CDR1 is SQVTM and CDR2 ANQGSEA. The CDR3 DNA follows: TGCAGCGTTGAGTACAGGTCGTATGGCTACACCTTC. Translating it yields CSVEYRSYGYTF.

This clonotype has a count of ten or more. The chain joins TRBV24-1 to TRBJ2-2, with TRBD1 matching over 8 bases. V lost 1 base, J lost 3 bases, and 0 bases stayed unmatched. The CDR3 runs 15 residues. Germline values: CDR1 KGHDR, CDR2 SFDVKD. The DNA for the CDR3 is TGTGCCACCAGTGATTTACAGGGGGACACCGGGGAGCTGTTTTTT. Translating gives CATSDLQGDTGELFF.

This clonotype was seen many times. J is TRBJ1-1 and V is TRBV20-1; D is ambiguous. The V and J ends lost 1 base and 6 bases respectively, with 18 bases between them. This CDR3 spans 15 amino acids. Germline CDR1 is DFQATT and CDR2 is SNEGSKA (reference sequence). The CDR3 DNA follows: TGCAGTGCTAGAGGCAGCGGGCCAGCTCTTTCTGAAGCTTTCTTT. It encodes CSARGSGPALSEAFF.

At least ten counts were recorded for this clonotype. The rearrangement joins TRBV7-8 to TRBJ2-1; D could derive from TRBD1 or TRBD2 (6 bases each). Germline-derived CDR1 and CDR2 are SGHVS and FQNEAQ. Trimming pared 0 bases from V and 3 bases from J, leaving 9 bases between. This CDR3 has 15 amino acids. CDR3: CASSLAEGDYNEQFF. The DNA for the CDR3 is TGTGCCAGCAGCTTAGCGGAGGGGGACTACAATGAGCAGTTCTTC.

This sequence joins TRBV28 and TRBJ2-5; tentative D call: TRBD2 (7 bases). The V end lost 3 bases, the J end lost 3 bases, and 14 bases lay between the germline ends. Germline-derived CDR1 and CDR2 are MDHEN and SYDVKM. CDR3 length: 15 residues. CDR3 in amino acids: CASSFGEGGKETQYF. In DNA, the CDR3 is TGTGCCAGCAGTTTCGGGGAGGGGGGAAAAGAGACCCAGTACTTC. Looking up the rest from reference TRBV28 and TRBJ2-5 gives the full variable domain: DVKVTQSSRYLVKRTGEKVFLECVQDMDHENMFWYRQDPGLGLRLIYFSYDVKMKEKGDIPEGYSVSREKKERFSLILESASTNQTSMYLCASSFGEGGKETQYFGPGTRLLVL.

In its sample, this clonotype was seen many times. This chain uses TRBV5-1 with TRBJ2-5, with D perhaps TRBD1 (6 bases). V lost 0 bases, J lost 5 bases, and 17 bases lay in between. Germline V gene sequence: CDR1 SGHRS, CDR2 YFSETQ. The CDR3 totals 16 residues. CDR3 DNA sequence: TGCGCCAGCAGCTTGGTTTTACAGGGCCCGCGGGAGACCCAGTACTTC. Residues: CASSLVLQGPRETQYF.

This clonotype was observed at least ten times. This chain uses TRBV20-1 with TRBJ2-1, with TRBD2 matching 7 bases. In germline, CDR1 is DFQATT, CDR2 SNEGSKA (reference sequence). With V trimmed by 6 bases and J by 2 bases, 1 base remained unmatched. The CDR3 is 12 residues long. The CDR3, as DNA: TGCAGTGCCAGCGGGGCCTACAATGAGCAGTTCTTC. It codes for CSASGAYNEQFF.

This clonotype was recorded at least ten times. The rearrangement joins TRBV5-1 to TRBJ2-3; D might be TRBD1 (6 bases). CDR3 length equals 16 residues. The germline V gene has CDR1 SGHRS and CDR2 YFSETQ. V lost 4 bases and J 2 bases, leaving 17 bases between the germline ends. The CDR3: CASSGRLGATTDTQYF. DNA for the CDR3: TGCGCCAGCAGCGGGAGACTGGGGGCTACCACAGATACGCAGTATTTT.

This clonotype was picked up many times. This chain uses TRBV11-2 with TRBJ2-3; the match to TRBD2 covers 10 bases. CDR3 size: 16 residues. With V trimmed by 3 bases and J by 3 bases, 6 bases remained unmatched. From germline, CDR1 is SGHAT and CDR2 FQNNGV. The CDR3 protein is CASSLLAGVVTDTQYF. The CDR3 nucleotides read TGTGCCAGCAGCTTGCTAGCGGGAGTAGTGACAGATACGCAGTATTTT.

This clonotype has ten or more counts. This chain uses TRBV7-3 with TRBJ2-1; 13 bases fit TRBD2. V lost 4 bases to trimming and J lost 0 bases; unmatched junction nucleotides: 0. The CDR3 has 16 residues. Germline V gene sequence: CDR1 SGHTA, CDR2 FQGTGA. For the CDR3, the DNA is TGTGCCAGCAGCTGGACTAGCGGGAGCTCCTACAATGAGCAGTTCTTC. This sequence encodes CASSWTSGSSYNEQFF.

This clonotype was picked up many times. The V call is TRBV20-1, the J call TRBJ1-2; possible D gene TRBD1, 5 bases. The germline V and J ends were trimmed by 6 bases and 2 bases, with 10 bases remaining between them. CDR3 length: 12 residues. From germline, CDR1 is DFQATT and CDR2 SNEGSKA (reference sequence). The chain's CDR3 is CSAPGRNYGYTF. CDR3 bases: TGCAGTGCCCCGGGACGGAACTATGGCTACACCTTC.

This clonotype came up many times. At one of its ends the junction is not consistent with the germline gene, which may arise from a read error. The genes are TRBV20-1 and TRBJ2-2; 8 bases fit TRBD1. Germline values: CDR1 DFQATT, CDR2 SNEGSKA (reference sequence). CDR3 length equals 16 residues. The CDR3 region is CCARGGQAANTGELFF. DNA for the CDR3: TGCTGTGCTAGAGGGGGACAGGCCGCGAACACCGGGGAGCTGTTTTTT.

There are many counts of this clonotype. The V gene is TRBV20-1, the J gene TRBJ2-3, with no clear D. V lost 3 bases, J lost 2 bases, and 15 bases lay in between. CDR3 size: 15 residues. Looked up from germline, CDR1 is DFQATT and CDR2 is SNEGSKA (reference sequence). CDR3 sequence (DNA): TGCAGTGCTAGTAGACCGCACTATTCCACAGATACGCAGTATTTT. It codes for CSASRPHYSTDTQYF.